This TCR beta chain was documented in a study of cytomegalovirus exposure and HLA in healthy donors. Whole-study findings and limits: Despite most TCR sequences being rare, some public TCRs occurred in many donors.

This clone was detected once. Antigen unknown. This CDR3 spans 15 amino acids. The germline V gene has CDR1 SNHLY and CDR2 FYNNEI. Trimming took 3 bases from V and 2 from J, leaving 13 bases between them. Assay used: immunoSEQ multiplex PCR; TCRdb lists only in-frame clones, some missing. The sample carries more than 250,000 clones, around 90% recorded once. The sample taken for sequencing was PBMCs. The source is a woman in her twenties or thirties in good health and CMV-seronegative. This rearrangement joins TRBV2 to TRBJ2-5, with D uncertain. CDR3 coding DNA: TGTGCCAGCAGTGATCCGGACGCGTCACAAGAGACCCAGTACTTC. Its translation: CASSDPDASQETQYF. Together with reference TRBV2 and TRBJ2-5, the CDR3 gives the full variable domain: EPEVTQTPSHQVTQMGQEVILRCVPISNHLYFYWYRQILGQKVEFLVSFYNNEISEKSEIFDDQFSVERPDGSNFTLKIRSTKLEDSAMYFCASSDPDASQETQYFGPGTRLLVL.